These T cell receptor beta chains were read from a single sample in a study of blood T cell repertoires in COVID-19. Produced via immunoSEQ multiplex PCR; TCRdb's table is partial and in-frame only. The table has over 200,000 clones, 89% seen once. Material for sequencing was peripheral blood. The source is a man in his sixties who had recovered from COVID-19. The CDR3 runs from the conserved cysteine through the conserved F or W. The D gene is left open where the match is weak. Size is stated for part of the rows, as once, few or many counts, or as a class when the clone is expanded.

j_call: TRBJ1-1
clone_size: -
d_call: -
v_call: TRBV18
cdr3_aa: CASSGGLNTEAFF
cdr3_nt: TGTGCCAGCTCGGGGGGGCTAAACACTGAAGCTTTCTTT

j_call: TRBJ2-3
clone_size: -
d_call: -
v_call: TRBV11-2
cdr3_aa: CASSLNSPDTQYF
cdr3_nt: TGTGCCAGCAGCCTCAACAGTCCAGATACGCAGTATTTT

j_call: TRBJ2-2
clone_size: -
d_call: TRBD2
v_call: TRBV5-3
cdr3_aa: CARSKREREDGSGELFF
cdr3_nt: TGTGCCAGAAGCAAAAGAGAGCGGGAGGACGGGTCCGGGGAGCTGTTTTTT

j_call: TRBJ2-7
clone_size: -
d_call: TRBD1
v_call: TRBV10-3
cdr3_aa: CAISESRDSSEQYF
cdr3_nt: TGTGCCATCAGTGAGTCCCGGGACAGTAGCGAGCAGTACTTC

j_call: TRBJ1-3
clone_size: once
d_call: -
v_call: TRBV18
cdr3_aa: CASSPVAGGGNTIYF
cdr3_nt: TGTGCCAGCTCACCTGTGGCGGGTGGTGGAAACACCATATATTTT

j_call: TRBJ2-5
clone_size: -
d_call: -
v_call: TRBV5-4
cdr3_aa: CASSLAGETQYF
cdr3_nt: TGTGCCAGCAGCTTGGCCGGAGAGACCCAGTACTTC

j_call: TRBJ2-2
clone_size: -
d_call: -
v_call: TRBV28
cdr3_aa: CASSFLRPNTGELFF
cdr3_nt: TGTGCCAGCAGTTTTCTGCGGCCGAACACCGGGGAGCTGTTTTTT

j_call: TRBJ1-1
clone_size: -
d_call: -
v_call: TRBV5-1
cdr3_aa: CASSLEGVNTEAFF
cdr3_nt: TGCGCCAGCAGCTTGGAAGGGGTGAACACTGAAGCTTTCTTT

j_call: TRBJ2-3
clone_size: -
d_call: -
v_call: TRBV6-5
cdr3_aa: CASSPPGVDTQYF
cdr3_nt: TGTGCCAGCAGTCCCCCAGGGGTAGATACGCAGTATTTT

j_call: TRBJ2-2
clone_size: -
d_call: TRBD1
v_call: TRBV2
cdr3_aa: CASSDQGQGIGELFF
cdr3_nt: TGTGCCAGCAGTGATCAGGGACAGGGGATCGGGGAGCTGTTTTTT

j_call: TRBJ1-2
clone_size: -
d_call: TRBD1
v_call: TRBV4-2
cdr3_aa: CASSQGTPGQLNRDGYTF
cdr3_nt: TGTGCCAGCAGCCAAGGGACACCGGGACAGTTAAATCGGGATGGCTACACCTTC

j_call: TRBJ2-7
clone_size: few
d_call: -
v_call: TRBV20-1
cdr3_aa: CSARDTYEQYF
cdr3_nt: TGCAGTGCTAGAGATACCTACGAGCAGTACTTC

j_call: TRBJ2-2
clone_size: -
d_call: TRBD2
v_call: TRBV5-4
cdr3_aa: CASSLGGGLAGTGELFF
cdr3_nt: TGTGCCAGCAGCTTGGGGGGGGGACTAGCGGGCACCGGGGAGCTGTTTTTT

j_call: TRBJ2-5
clone_size: -
d_call: TRBD1
v_call: TRBV5-1
cdr3_aa: CASNAGTGYQETQYF
cdr3_nt: TGCGCCAGCAACGCCGGGACAGGGTACCAAGAGACCCAGTACTTC

j_call: TRBJ1-1
clone_size: -
d_call: -
v_call: TRBV2
cdr3_aa: CASSEWSTNTEAFF
cdr3_nt: TGTGCCAGCAGTGAATGGAGTACGAACACTGAAGCTTTCTTT

j_call: TRBJ2-1
clone_size: -
d_call: -
v_call: TRBV7-9
cdr3_aa: CASSFRVEGNEQFF
cdr3_nt: TGTGCCAGCAGCTTTAGGGTCGAGGGAAATGAGCAGTTCTTC

j_call: TRBJ1-1
clone_size: -
d_call: -
v_call: TRBV7-3
cdr3_aa: CASSLRRGTEAFF
cdr3_nt: TGTGCCAGCAGCTTAAGGAGGGGCACTGAAGCTTTCTTT

j_call: TRBJ2-6
clone_size: -
d_call: TRBD2
v_call: TRBV29-1
cdr3_aa: CSVVLAGGKGSSGANVLTF
cdr3_nt: TGCAGCGTTGTGCTAGCGGGAGGGAAGGGGAGCTCTGGGGCCAACGTCCTGACTTTC

j_call: TRBJ1-2
clone_size: -
d_call: TRBD1
v_call: TRBV5-6
cdr3_aa: CASSFGTEGQYGYTF
cdr3_nt: TGTGCCAGCAGCTTCGGGACAGAGGGTCAGTACGGCTACACCTTC

j_call: TRBJ1-2
clone_size: -
d_call: TRBD1
v_call: TRBV4-1
cdr3_aa: CASSPDRYRYTF
cdr3_nt: TGCGCCAGCAGCCCGGACAGGTACCGCTACACCTTC

j_call: TRBJ2-2
clone_size: -
d_call: TRBD1
v_call: TRBV4-1
cdr3_aa: CASSQPGQKLTGELFF
cdr3_nt: TGCGCCAGCAGCCAACCGGGACAGAAACTCACCGGGGAGCTGTTTTTT

j_call: TRBJ1-5
clone_size: -
d_call: -
v_call: TRBV4-3
cdr3_aa: CASSQEPGQGQPQHF
cdr3_nt: TGCGCCAGCAGCCAAGAGCCAGGGCAGGGTCAGCCCCAGCATTTT

j_call: TRBJ2-5
clone_size: -
d_call: TRBD1
v_call: TRBV7-2
cdr3_aa: CASSRDRAGGETQYF
cdr3_nt: TGTGCCAGCAGCCGGGACAGGGCTGGTGGAGAGACCCAGTACTTC

j_call: TRBJ1-5
clone_size: -
d_call: -
v_call: TRBV7-2
cdr3_aa: CASSLQGRSNQPQHF
cdr3_nt: TGTGCCAGCAGCTTACAGGGTCGGAGCAATCAGCCCCAGCATTTT

j_call: TRBJ1-1
clone_size: -
d_call: -
v_call: TRBV2
cdr3_aa: CASSGPVPGQVNTEAFF
cdr3_nt: TGTGCCAGCAGTGGTCCCGTGCCGGGACAAGTGAACACTGAAGCTTTCTTT

j_call: TRBJ2-7
clone_size: -
d_call: TRBD1
v_call: TRBV12-5
cdr3_aa: CASGAGTGYSYEQYF
cdr3_nt: TGTGCTAGTGGCGCCGGGACAGGCTATTCCTACGAGCAGTACTTC

j_call: TRBJ2-3
clone_size: -
d_call: -
v_call: TRBV11-3
cdr3_aa: CASSPPGDTQYF
cdr3_nt: TGTGCCAGCAGCCCTCCCGGAGATACGCAGTATTTT

j_call: TRBJ1-5
clone_size: once
d_call: TRBD1
v_call: TRBV15
cdr3_aa: CATSRGTGLSQPQHF
cdr3_nt: TGTGCCACCAGCAGAGGGACAGGGCTAAGTCAGCCCCAGCATTTT

j_call: TRBJ2-7
clone_size: -
d_call: -
v_call: TRBV12-3/TRBV12-4
cdr3_aa: CASSWTVYEQYF
cdr3_nt: TGTGCCAGCAGTTGGACAGTCTACGAGCAGTACTTC

j_call: TRBJ2-3
clone_size: -
d_call: -
v_call: TRBV2
cdr3_aa: CANPARGATDTQYF
cdr3_nt: TGTGCCAACCCGGCCAGGGGCGCAACAGATACGCAGTATTTT

j_call: TRBJ2-3
clone_size: -
d_call: -
v_call: TRBV5-6
cdr3_aa: CASSSTGILLGTDTQYF
cdr3_nt: TGTGCCAGCAGCTCCACCGGGATCTTGCTCGGCACAGATACGCAGTATTTT

j_call: TRBJ2-7
clone_size: -
d_call: TRBD2
v_call: TRBV7-9
cdr3_aa: CASSPQRGYSYEQYF
cdr3_nt: TGTGCCAGCAGTCCCCAGCGGGGTTACTCCTACGAGCAGTACTTC

j_call: TRBJ2-2
clone_size: -
d_call: -
v_call: TRBV19
cdr3_aa: CASSMARNTGELFF
cdr3_nt: TGTGCCAGTAGTATGGCCAGGAACACCGGGGAGCTGTTTTTT

j_call: TRBJ1-1
clone_size: -
d_call: -
v_call: TRBV19
cdr3_aa: CASSILRGITEAFF
cdr3_nt: TGTGCCAGTAGTATCCTCCGGGGAATCACTGAAGCTTTCTTT

j_call: TRBJ2-5
clone_size: -
d_call: -
v_call: TRBV4-3
cdr3_aa: CASSVRQQETQYF
cdr3_nt: TGCGCCAGCAGCGTCCGACAGCAAGAGACCCAGTACTTC

j_call: TRBJ1-1
clone_size: few
d_call: -
v_call: TRBV6-2/TRBV6-3
cdr3_aa: CASSYSPTLNTEAFF
cdr3_nt: TGTGCCAGCAGTTACTCCCCGACACTGAACACTGAAGCTTTCTTT

j_call: TRBJ2-1
clone_size: many
d_call: TRBD2
v_call: TRBV5-6
cdr3_aa: CASRLAGVEQFF
cdr3_nt: TGTGCCAGCCGACTAGCGGGAGTGGAGCAGTTCTTC

j_call: TRBJ1-3
clone_size: -
d_call: TRBD1
v_call: TRBV10-3
cdr3_aa: CAISLQGSSFSGNTIYF
cdr3_nt: TGTGCCATCAGTCTACAGGGGTCCTCATTCTCTGGAAACACCATATATTTT

j_call: TRBJ2-2
clone_size: -
d_call: -
v_call: TRBV6-2/TRBV6-3
cdr3_aa: CASSFFDSVRGELFF
cdr3_nt: TGTGCCAGCAGTTTTTTTGACAGCGTCCGCGGGGAGCTGTTTTTT

j_call: TRBJ1-2
clone_size: -
d_call: TRBD1
v_call: TRBV19
cdr3_aa: CASRPRGGTGYTF
cdr3_nt: TGTGCCAGTAGGCCCCGAGGGGGCACTGGCTACACCTTC

j_call: TRBJ1-2
clone_size: -
d_call: TRBD1
v_call: TRBV30
cdr3_aa: CAWSATGINYGYTF
cdr3_nt: TGTGCCTGGAGTGCGACAGGGATCAACTATGGCTACACCTTC

j_call: TRBJ2-3
clone_size: -
d_call: -
v_call: TRBV27
cdr3_aa: CASSLTDPRDTQYF
cdr3_nt: TGTGCCAGCAGCCTGACGGATCCCAGGGATACGCAGTATTTT

j_call: TRBJ1-2
clone_size: -
d_call: TRBD1
v_call: TRBV4-1
cdr3_aa: CASSQLGTGVNYGYTF
cdr3_nt: TGCGCCAGCAGCCAACTCGGGACAGGGGTGAACTATGGCTACACCTTC

j_call: TRBJ2-1
clone_size: -
d_call: TRBD1
v_call: TRBV7-3
cdr3_aa: CASSLDRGPFNEQFF
cdr3_nt: TGTGCCAGCAGCCTGGACAGGGGGCCCTTCAATGAGCAGTTCTTC

j_call: TRBJ2-3
clone_size: -
d_call: TRBD2
v_call: TRBV10-3
cdr3_aa: CAIRASGTGTDTQYF
cdr3_nt: TGTGCCATCAGGGCTAGCGGGACGGGCACAGATACGCAGTATTTT

j_call: TRBJ1-2
clone_size: -
d_call: TRBD1
v_call: TRBV7-2
cdr3_aa: CASSLGTGNNYGYTF
cdr3_nt: TGTGCCAGCAGCTTAGGGACAGGGAATAACTATGGCTACACCTTC

j_call: TRBJ2-7
clone_size: few
d_call: TRBD1
v_call: TRBV5-5
cdr3_aa: CASSLADRSYEQYF
cdr3_nt: TGTGCCAGCAGCTTGGCGGACAGGTCCTACGAGCAGTACTTC

j_call: TRBJ2-5
clone_size: -
d_call: -
v_call: TRBV7-3
cdr3_aa: CASKPAGGETQYF
cdr3_nt: TGTGCCAGCAAACCCGCGGGTGGAGAGACCCAGTACTTC

j_call: TRBJ2-4
clone_size: -
d_call: -
v_call: TRBV19
cdr3_aa: CASSTGEGGPKNIQYF
cdr3_nt: TGTGCCAGTAGTACAGGGGAGGGGGGTCCCAAAAACATTCAGTACTTC

j_call: TRBJ1-2
clone_size: -
d_call: -
v_call: TRBV12-3/TRBV12-4
cdr3_aa: CASSLVQGLGYTF
cdr3_nt: TGTGCCAGCAGTTTAGTTCAGGGACTTGGCTACACCTTC

j_call: TRBJ1-5
clone_size: -
d_call: TRBD1
v_call: TRBV3-1/TRBV3-2
cdr3_aa: CASSLTGGGQPQHF
cdr3_nt: TGTGCCAGCAGTCTAACAGGGGGAGGGCAGCCCCAGCATTTT

j_call: TRBJ2-3
clone_size: -
d_call: TRBD2
v_call: TRBV28
cdr3_aa: CASSPRGTSGRWSPDTQYF
cdr3_nt: TGTGCCAGCAGCCCTCGGGGGACTAGCGGGAGGTGGAGTCCAGATACGCAGTATTTT

j_call: TRBJ2-1
clone_size: -
d_call: TRBD1
v_call: TRBV6-1
cdr3_aa: CASSEPQGVARINEQFF
cdr3_nt: TGTGCCAGCAGTGAACCTCAGGGGGTAGCAAGGATCAATGAGCAGTTCTTC